Each of the 27 T cell receptor beta chains below was sequenced from the same sample in a study of blood T cells in healthy people across ages (dated by TCRdb to 2014 to 2015). The receptor library was made with 5' RACE. Data came from an Illumina HiSeq 2500. A second PCR of roughly 7 to 12 cycles was performed with a sample-barcoded 5' primer and a J-beta primer mix. TCRdb reprocessed the public reads (quality trimming at Q25 with fastp, clone calling with MiXCR) and kept in-frame beta chains. Here each entry gathers all rows of one CDR3 protein and keeps the most common genes and DNA. The sample table contains approximately 900,000 distinct CDR3 sequences; only one count was recorded for approximately 49% of them. The top ten clonotypes cover 13% of the sample. Sequencing input: blood. All receptors derive from a man aged 25 to 40 in good health.

DNA of the CDR3: TGTGCCACCAGCAGAGATGGGGCGAACACTGAAGCTTTCTTT. This gives the protein CATSRDGANTEAFF. This chain uses TRBV15 with TRBJ1-1; D perhaps matches TRBD1 (5 bases). V gave up 0 bases and J gave up 1 base, with 6 bases separating them. The CDR3 has 14 amino acids. Germline loops: CDR1 LNHNV, CDR2 YYDKDF (reference sequence).

This clonotype was counted ten times or more. The rearrangement links TRBV6-2 or TRBV6-3 to TRBJ1-6, with TRBD1 as a possible D gene (6 bases). The CDR3 covers 16 residues. V gave up 5 bases and J gave up 3 bases, with 14 bases separating them. Germline V gene data show CDR1 as MNHEY and CDR2 as SVGEGT. CDR3 residues: CASSPGADSYNSPLHF. The CDR3 bases are TGTGCCAGCAGTCCCGGTGCGGACAGCTATAATTCACCCCTCCACTTT.

A few counts support this clonotype. This chain joins TRBV20-1 and TRBJ2-3; 9 bases line up with TRBD2. The germline V gene has CDR1 DFQATT and CDR2 SNEGSKA (reference sequence). The CDR3 sequence is 15 residues long. The junction had 6 bases not matched to a gene; V was cut back by 2 bases and J by 3 bases. The CDR3 sequence is CSARRIGLATDTQYF. The DNA of the CDR3 is TGCAGTGCTAGAAGGATTGGACTAGCGACAGATACGCAGTATTTT.

This clonotype was seen a few times. The rearrangement uses TRBV6-1 and TRBJ2-1, with TRBD1 matching over 11 bases. The CDR3 length is 17 residues. Germline V lookup: CDR1 MNHNS, CDR2 SASEGT. J gave up 3 bases and V 8 bases, and 12 bases lay outside the gene matches. The chain's CDR3 is CASGPGQGVPLYNEQFF. The DNA of the CDR3 is TGTGCCAGCGGACCGGGACAGGGGGTCCCTCTCTACAATGAGCAGTTCTTC.

The CDR3 protein is CSARDRDPTNEKLFF. DNA of the CDR3: TGCAGTGCTAGGGACAGGGATCCAACTAATGAAAAACTGTTTTTT. V and J are TRBV20-1 and TRBJ1-4; 8 positions match TRBD1. The CDR3 spans 15 residues. V lost 3 bases and J lost 0; bases outside the gene matches: 3. Germline CDR1 is DFQATT and CDR2 is SNEGSKA (reference sequence).

V usage is TRBV27 and J usage is TRBJ2-7; a weak D match, TRBD1 (5 bases). The end of the DNA is better explained by TRBJ2-5, so the J call may be wrong. Germline-derived CDR1 and CDR2 are MNHEY and SMNVEV (reference sequence). The CDR3 extends over 13 amino acids. The CDR3 nucleotides read TGTGCCAGCAGTTTCTCCAGGGAAAAGACCCAGTACTTC. It translates to CASSFSREKTQYF.

Only a few counts were recorded for this clonotype. This sequence joins TRBV9 and TRBJ2-7; TRBD1 matches 9 bases. CDR3 size: 14 residues. The junction had 4 bases not matched to a gene; V was cut back by 4 bases and J by 2 bases. Germline CDR1 SGDLS, CDR2 YYNGEE. The CDR3 coding sequence is TGTGCCAGCAGCCGGACAGGGGCCACCTACGAGCAGTACTTC. The encoded protein is CASSRTGATYEQYF. The full variable domain, in which reference TRBV9 and TRBJ2-7 provide the parts outside the CDR3, is DSGVTQTPKHLITATGQRVTLRCSPRSGDLSVYWYQQSLDQGLQFLIQYYNGEERAKGNILERFSAQQFPDLHSELNLSSLELGDSALYFCASSRTGATYEQYFGPGTRLTVT.

The sample holds a few counts of this clonotype. The CDR3 reads CAISGTGSKNIQYF. CDR3 nucleotide sequence: TGTGCCATCAGTGGGACAGGGTCCAAAAACATTCAGTACTTC. The V gene is TRBV10-3, the J gene TRBJ2-4; 8 nucleotides line up with TRBD1. V was pared by 4 bases and J by 2 bases, with 1 base of the junction left unmatched. Looked up from germline, CDR1 is ENHRY and CDR2 is SYGVKD. CDR3 length equals 14 residues.

This chain connects TRBV30 to TRBJ2-1, with 11 bases matching TRBD2. This CDR3 has 13 amino acids. Germline V gene lookup returns CDR1 GTSNPN and CDR2 SVGIG (reference sequence). V was pared by 7 bases and J by 8 bases, with 7 bases of the junction left unmatched. The DNA for the CDR3 is TGTGCCTCAGTTAGCGGGGGGGCCTATGAGCAGTTCTTC. Its protein product is CASVSGGAYEQFF. Full variable domain (missing parts from reference TRBV30 and TRBJ2-1): SQTIHQWPATLVQPVGSPLSLECTVEGTSNPNLYWYRQAAGRGLQLLFYSVGIGQISSEVPQNLSASRPQDRQFILSSKKLLLSDSGFYLCASVSGGAYEQFFGPGTRLTVL.

This clonotype has a handful of counts. The V call is TRBV20-1, the J call TRBJ2-7; a weak D match, TRBD2 (5 bases). The CDR3 totals 13 residues. V lost 4 bases and J lost 1, with 11 bases in between. CDR1 is DFQATT, CDR2 SNEGSKA, per germline (reference sequence). Here the CDR3 DNA reads TGCAGTGCTATTCGACCGGGGTCCTACGAGCAGTACTTC. Translation gives CSAIRPGSYEQYF.

This clonotype was detected once. The junction departs from the called germline gene at one end, perhaps through a read error. V gene TRBV5-1 combines with J gene TRBJ1-2; D is possibly TRBD1 (6 bases). The CDR3 spans 14 residues. CDR1 SGHRS and CDR2 YFSETQ come from the germline V gene. The CDR3 loop reads CASSLDRPSYGYTF. CDR3 DNA sequence: TGCGCCAGTAGCTTGGACAGACCTAGCTATGGCTACACCTTC.

V is TRBV20-1 and J is TRBJ2-3; D may be TRBD2 (5 bases). Germline V gene data show CDR1 as DFQATT and CDR2 as SNEGSKA (reference sequence). CDR3 length: 15 residues. Trimming stripped 5 bases from V and 5 bases from J, with 20 bases between. The CDR3 DNA follows: TGCAGTGCTGTCCAGGACCGAGGTCGGGGAGATACGCAGTATTTT. Protein sequence: CSAVQDRGRGDTQYF.

This chain joins TRBV13 and TRBJ2-3; TRBD2 might be the D (5 bases). Germline V gene data show CDR1 as PRHDT and CDR2 as FYEKMQ (reference sequence). This CDR3 has 14 amino acids. Trimming cost V 4 bases and J 5 bases, with 13 bases left between them. The CDR3 reads CASSSQPEGDTQYF. Here the CDR3 DNA reads TGTGCCAGCAGCTCCCAGCCAGAGGGAGATACGCAGTATTTT.

This clonotype was seen just once. The V and J genes are TRBV6-2 or TRBV6-3 and TRBJ2-1, with a possible D match to TRBD2 (5 bases). V shed 0 bases and J shed 5 bases, with 14 bases lying between them. This CDR3 has 16 amino acids. CDR1 is MNHEY and CDR2 is SVGEGT in the germline V gene. The CDR3 DNA follows: TGTGCCAGCAGTTACTCGACATTTACAGCGGACAATGAGCAGTTCTTC. It yields the protein CASSYSTFTADNEQFF.

V and J are TRBV10-3 and TRBJ2-3; 12 bases are shared with TRBD2. The germline CDR1 and CDR2 sequences are ENHRY and SYGVKD. This CDR3 comprises 15 residues. V lost 7 bases and J lost 4; bases outside the gene matches: 6. As DNA, the CDR3 is TGTGCCATCAATGCAGGGACTAGCGGGTCAGATACGCAGTATTTT. Protein: CAINAGTSGSDTQYF.

There are many counts of this clonotype. V gene TRBV3-1 combines with J gene TRBJ2-1, with 7 bases lining up with TRBD2. V gave up 3 bases and J gave up 8 bases; unmatched junction bases: 7. The CDR3 contains 14 residues. Germline CDR1 and CDR2: LGHDT and YNNKEL (reference sequence). The CDR3 DNA reads TGTGCCAGCAGCCACCGGCGGGGGAGGTATGAGCAGTTCTTC. It translates to CASSHRRGRYEQFF.

This clonotype occurred a few times. The V gene is TRBV27, the J gene TRBJ2-6; no clear D gene. Per the germline V gene, CDR1 is MNHEY and CDR2 is SMNVEV (reference sequence). The germline V and J ends were trimmed by 8 bases and 0 bases, with 11 bases remaining between them. CDR3 length equals 15 residues. CDR3 sequence (DNA): TGTGCCAGCGTATCCCGGATCTCTGGGGCCAACGTCCTGACTTTC. Amino acid sequence: CASVSRISGANVLTF.

The chain couples TRBV13 to TRBJ1-6; D is perhaps TRBD1 (5 bases). V gave up 5 bases and J gave up 10 bases, with 15 bases separating them. In germline, CDR1 is PRHDT, CDR2 FYEKMQ (reference sequence). The CDR3 spans 14 residues. Written as DNA, the CDR3 is TGTGCCAGCAGCATTCGGGAGGGGAGATCACCCCTCCACTTT. Residues: CASSIREGRSPLHF.

V gene TRBV7-9 combines with J gene TRBJ1-2; no clear D gene. The CDR3 covers 14 residues. The germline gives CDR1 SEHNR, CDR2 FQNEAQ (reference sequence). V was clipped by 1 base and J by 1 base, with 7 bases between them. The CDR3 is CASSLGHSNYGYTF. CDR3 bases: TGTGCCAGCAGCTTAGGGCACAGTAACTATGGCTACACCTTC.

On this clonotype: The DNA is omitted, as the CDR3 cannot be located on it reliably, and the CDR3 follows TCRdb's listing. The chain recombines TRBV9 with TRBJ2-3; the listed D gene, TRBD2, was not tested against the DNA. CDR1 and CDR2 from the germline V gene are SGDLS and YYNGEE. The CDR3 extends over 16 residues, inclusive of both ends. This chain's CDR3 is CASSVAPGASIDHKYF.

This clonotype was recorded once. The chain links TRBV5-1 to TRBJ1-4, with 8 bases fitting TRBD1. Germline trimming cut 4 bases from V and 0 bases from J; bases unmatched to any gene: 5. The CDR3 is 16 residues long. Looked up from germline, CDR1 is SGHRS and CDR2 is YFSETQ. CDR3 nucleotide sequence: TGCGCCAGCAGCCCCAAGGACAGGGCAACTAATGAAAAACTGTTTTTT. Translating gives CASSPKDRATNEKLFF. The full variable domain, with the rest looked up from reference TRBV5-1 and TRBJ1-4, is KAGVTQTPRYLIKTRGQQVTLSCSPISGHRSVSWYQQTPGQGLQFLFEYFSETQRNKGNFPGRFSGRQFSNSRSEMNVSTLELGDSALYLCASSPKDRATNEKLFFGSGTQLSVL.

This clonotype has a handful of counts. The chain joins TRBV13 to TRBJ1-6, with 9 bases matching TRBD1. The CDR3 runs to 12 residues. J lost 15 bases, V lost 4 bases, and 4 bases had no gene match. The V gene's germline CDR1 is PRHDT and CDR2 FYEKMQ (reference sequence). CDR3 region: CASSSGQGFLHF. In nucleotides, the CDR3 is TGTGCCAGCAGCTCGGGACAGGGATTCCTCCACTTT.

V usage is TRBV5-1 and J usage is TRBJ2-1, with D possibly being TRBD2 (5 bases). The CDR3 contains 16 residues. The germline CDR1 and CDR2 sequences are SGHRS and YFSETQ. V was trimmed by 4 bases and J by 6 bases, leaving 20 bases between them. The CDR3 sequence: CASSRSLATDTNEQFF. The CDR3 nucleotides are TGCGCCAGCAGCCGCTCCCTAGCAACCGACACCAATGAGCAGTTCTTC.

This clonotype was observed a handful of times. V gene TRBV29-1 combines with J gene TRBJ1-2; D is uncertain. Trimming shortened V by 3 bases and J by 0 bases, and 11 bases separated the two germline ends. This CDR3 spans 14 amino acids. In germline, CDR1 is SQVTM, CDR2 ANQGSEA. CDR3 sequence reads: CSVDLGVSNYGYTF. The CDR3 DNA follows: TGCAGCGTTGATTTAGGAGTTTCTAACTATGGCTACACCTTC.

This chain uses TRBV4-3 with TRBJ1-2; TRBD1 matches at 7 bases. CDR1 is LGHNA and CDR2 is YSLEER in the germline V gene. J gave up 2 bases and V 2 bases, and 5 bases lay outside the gene matches. The CDR3 contains 15 residues. The CDR3 loop reads CASSQSPTGNYGYTF. CDR3 DNA: TGCGCCAGCAGCCAATCCCCGACAGGGAACTATGGCTACACCTTC.

In its sample, this clonotype was seen many times. The chain recombines TRBV25-1 with TRBJ2-2; the D is unclear. Trimming cost V 3 bases and J 4 bases, with 0 bases left between them. There are 11 residues in the CDR3. Germline CDR1 and CDR2: MGHDK and SYGVNS. CDR3 in DNA: TGTGCCAGCAGTGACACCGGGGAGCTGTTTTTT. Its protein is CASSDTGELFF.

Turning to this clonotype: A read error may produce the germline difference seen at one junction end. The V call is TRBV9, the J call TRBJ1-4, with unresolved D. The CDR3 runs to 14 residues. CDR1 SGDLS and CDR2 YYNGEE come from the germline V gene. The CDR3 nucleotides are TGTGCCAGCGGCGTGGAGGGATTGGGGGAAAAACTGTTTTTT. It specifies CASGVEGLGEKLFF.